This TCR beta chain was sequenced in a study of T-cell reconstitution after alpha-beta-depleted transplantation in children. Preparing the TCRbeta library involved the use of unique molecular identifiers. TCRdb reanalysed the PCR reads using MiXCR and keeps one entry per CDR3 protein. This sample has 640,000 or so distinct CDR3 sequences, with around a sixth found just once. Only a few counts were recorded for this clonotype. The CDR3 extends over 14 amino acids. The V gene lost 3 bases and the J gene lost 2 bases, with 12 bases spanning the gap. Germline loops: CDR1 DFQATT, CDR2 SNEGSKA (reference sequence).

This clonotype originated in a human donor who donated a stem cell graft to a child with acute myeloid leukemia. The specimen was PBMCs from the stem cell graft donor, collected from the stem cell graft. V and J are TRBV20-1 and TRBJ2-3; D may be TRBD2 (6 bases). This chain's CDR3 is CSARRGGPTDTQYF. Written as DNA, the CDR3 is TGCAGTGCTAGGCGGGGAGGCCCCACAGATACGCAGTATTTT.